This record looks at one TCR beta chain sequence and its context. This sample stems from a study of blood T cell repertoires in COVID-19. The overall study: Whether acute or convalescent, the COVID-19 samples came from the United States, Italy and Spain. Sources were T cells, B-cell-depleted T cells, or PBMCs; the material itself was cDNA or gDNA.

In the authors' workflow: Amplification with reference gene primers provided the estimates of nucleated cell counts. TCRdb's copy holds only in-frame clones and misses some; the assay was immunoSEQ multiplex PCR. The V and J calls and clone size are taken from that table; D and trimming were inferred from the DNA. The repertoire holds 150,000 to 200,000 clones, with roughly 89% as singletons. Germline trimming cut 0 bases from V and 0 bases from J; bases unmatched to any gene: 4. The CDR3 is 16 residues long. The germline V gene has CDR1 SEHNR and CDR2 FQNEAQ (reference sequence). Sequencing used peripheral blood. This receptor was taken from a man aged 18 to 30 with active or convalescent COVID-19. The chain is built from TRBV7-9 and TRBJ2-5; TRBD2 matches 7 bases. CDR3 nucleotide sequence: TGTGCCAGCAGCTTAGCGCTAGCGGCCCACCAAGAGACCCAGTACTTC. This codes for CASSLALAAHQETQYF.